Below are 25 T cell receptor beta chains sequenced from a single sample in a study of CD8+ T cells in alopecia areata. Sequencing used cDNA as its template, made by extracting RNA and reverse transcribing it. Sequenced by immunoSEQ multiplex PCR; TCRdb stores in-frame clones only, minus some. The sample carries some 200,000 clones, 59% recorded once. Sequenced here: CD4+ T cells sorted from blood, sampled at week 0. All receptors derive from a human donor with alopecia areata.

The chain uses TRBV4-1 and TRBJ2-6; TRBD2 aligns across 7 bases. Unmatched junction bases numbered 6, after V lost 0 bases and J lost 4 bases. The germline CDR1 and CDR2 sequences are MGHRA and YSYEKL. CDR3 length: 17 amino acids. The CDR3 region has the DNA TGCGCCAGCAGCCAAGATAGGGCGGGAGCCGGGGCCAACGTCCTGACTTTC. It yields the protein CASSQDRAGAGANVLTF.

This clone was observed a few times. The chain is built from TRBV15 and TRBJ1-1, with D possibly being TRBD1 (5 bases). Looked up from germline, CDR1 is LNHNV and CDR2 is YYDKDF (reference sequence). The CDR3 totals 16 residues. V lost 1 base, J lost 1 base, and 13 bases lay in between. CDR3: CATSRGDGAWNTEAFF. The CDR3, as DNA: TGTGCCACCAGCAGAGGGGACGGGGCATGGAACACTGAAGCTTTCTTT.

There are many counts of this clone. This rearrangement joins TRBV6-6 to TRBJ2-7; the D gene could be TRBD1 or TRBD2 (5 bases each). This CDR3 is 15 amino acids long. In germline, CDR1 is MNHNY, CDR2 SVGAGI (reference sequence). V lost 2 bases to trimming and J lost 2 bases, with 13 bases between them. The CDR3 spells CASSYLGTVAYEQYF. The CDR3 bases are TGTGCCAGCAGTTACCTGGGGACGGTTGCCTACGAGCAGTACTTC.

This clone was detected once. V usage is TRBV7-2 and J usage is TRBJ2-5; 11 bases are a match to TRBD2. The CDR3 has 14 amino acids. The V gene end was trimmed by 5 bases and the J gene end by 5 bases; junction bases not matched to a gene: 4. Germline-derived CDR1 and CDR2 are SGHTA and FQGNSA. The DNA of the CDR3 is TGTGCCAGCAGCACAAGGACTAGCGGGGAGACCCAGTACTTC. Its protein is CASSTRTSGETQYF.

The chain recombines TRBV5-1 with TRBJ1-2, with 10 bases aligning to TRBD1. CDR3 length equals 16 residues. CDR1 and CDR2 from the germline V gene are SGHRS and YFSETQ. V was pared by 3 bases and J by 4 bases, with 9 bases of the junction left unmatched. Here the CDR3 reads CASSWGTGDFSYGYTF. CDR3 bases: TGCGCCAGCAGCTGGGGGACAGGGGATTTTTCCTATGGCTACACCTTC. Drawing the rest from reference TRBV5-1 and TRBJ1-2, the complete variable domain is KAGVTQTPRYLIKTRGQQVTLSCSPISGHRSVSWYQQTPGQGLQFLFEYFSETQRNKGNFPGRFSGRQFSNSRSEMNVSTLELGDSALYLCASSWGTGDFSYGYTFGSGTRLTVV.

The rearrangement joins TRBV5-1 to TRBJ2-6, with D hard to call. Germline CDR1 reads SGHRS; CDR2 reads YFSETQ. This CDR3 is built from 14 residues. Trimming took 2 bases from V and 2 from J, leaving 5 bases between them. CDR3 coding DNA: TGCGCCAGCAGCTTCGACACTGGGGCCAACGTCCTGACTTTC. It is translated as CASSFDTGANVLTF.

This chain uses TRBV11-2 with TRBJ2-5; D might be TRBD2 (6 bases). The CDR3 consists of 15 residues. V was shortened by 8 bases and J by 3 bases, with 19 bases between the two germline ends. Germline lookup yields CDR1 SGHAT and CDR2 FQNNGV. The CDR3 DNA reads TGTGCCAGCTCTGCAAGGACGACGGGGGAAGAGACCCAGTACTTC. The encoded protein is CASSARTTGEETQYF.

This clone showed up just a few times. This chain links TRBV23-1 with TRBJ1-1, with 9 bases lining up with TRBD1. Being an ORF, TRBV23-1 has a function that is uncertain. V gave up 7 bases and J gave up 0 bases; unmatched junction bases: 9. This CDR3 contains 16 residues. CDR3 residues: CASIGQGSSLNTEAFF. The CDR3 DNA reads as TGCGCCAGCATCGGACAGGGGTCGTCACTGAACACTGAAGCTTTCTTT.

A remark on this clone: This sample includes further DNA sequences coding for the same CDR3. CDR3 region: CASSVVGYEQYF. In DNA form, the CDR3 reads TGTGCCAGCAGCGTAGTAGGCTACGAGCAGTACTTC. The chain links TRBV9 to TRBJ2-7; D uncertain. The V gene lost 0 bases and the J gene lost 3 bases, with 4 bases spanning the gap. This CDR3 region has 12 residues. Per the germline V gene, CDR1 is SGDLS and CDR2 is YYNGEE.

This clone has a handful of counts. V and J are TRBV29-1 and TRBJ1-4, with 8 positions matching TRBD1. This CDR3 comprises 15 residues. V dropped 3 bases and J dropped 8; count of bases not matched to a gene: 11. Germline CDR1 and CDR2: SQVTM and ANQGSEA. The CDR3, as DNA: TGCAGCGTTGACCTAACCGGGACAGGTGGGGAAAAACTGTTTTTT. This sequence encodes CSVDLTGTGGEKLFF.

This clone was picked up a small number of times. The gene calls are TRBV9 and TRBJ2-4; TRBD1 aligns across 8 bases. CDR1 and CDR2 (germline): SGDLS, YYNGEE. V trimming: 3 bases; J trimming: 14 bases; junction bases outside the gene matches: 10. This CDR3 is built from 13 residues. The CDR3 here is CASSAFETGDKYF. CDR3 DNA sequence: TGTGCCAGCAGCGCCTTCGAGACAGGGGATAAGTACTTC.

The chain links TRBV5-1 to TRBJ2-3; perhaps TRBD1 as D (6 bases). There are 15 residues in the CDR3. V gave up 0 bases and J gave up 4 bases, with 12 bases separating them. Germline CDR1 reads SGHRS; CDR2 reads YFSETQ. For the CDR3, the DNA is TGCGCCAGCAGCTTGGCACAGGGTTGGCCAGATACGCAGTATTTT. Encoded protein: CASSLAQGWPDTQYF.

This clone was recorded only once. The rearrangement joins TRBV30 to TRBJ2-7; D call uncertain. The V gene lost 5 bases and the J gene lost 1 base, with 15 bases spanning the gap. This CDR3 is built from 14 residues. CDR1 and CDR2 (germline): GTSNPN, SVGIG (reference sequence). The CDR3, as DNA: TGTGCCTGGTCGTACCCTCAATCTTCCTACGAGCAGTACTTC. This codes for CAWSYPQSSYEQYF.

This sequence joins TRBV7-9 and TRBJ2-3; unclear D gene. V lost 5 bases and J 3 bases, leaving 6 bases between the germline ends. From germline, CDR1 is SEHNR and CDR2 FQNEAQ (reference sequence). This CDR3 region has 12 residues. The CDR3 region is CASSPFTDTQYF. CDR3 nucleotide sequence: TGTGCCAGCAGCCCCTTTACAGATACGCAGTATTTT. The full variable domain, its missing parts supplied by reference TRBV7-9 and TRBJ2-3, is DTGVSQNPRHKITKRGQNVTFRCDPISEHNRLYWYRQTLGQGPEFLTYFQNEAQLEKSRLLSDRFSAERPKGSFSTLEIQRTEQGDSAMYLCASSPFTDTQYFGPGTRLTVL.

This clone turned up a few times. The chain uses TRBV19 and TRBJ1-1, with 9 nucleotides matching TRBD1. The junction had 11 bases not matched to a gene; V was cut back by 6 bases and J by 3 bases. The CDR3 totals 16 residues. Germline CDR1 reads LNHDA; CDR2 reads SQIVND (reference sequence). The CDR3 DNA is TGTGCCAGTAGCCCGACAGGGGGGCGTGAGGACACTGAAGCTTTCTTT. Translated, it gives CASSPTGGREDTEAFF.

This clone was detected only a few times. CDR3 in amino acids: CSVDRAHEQFF. The CDR3 nucleotides read TGCAGCGTTGACAGGGCGCATGAGCAGTTCTTC. V is TRBV29-1 and J is TRBJ2-1, with D possibly matching TRBD1 (5 bases). V was pared by 3 bases and J by 8 bases, with 8 bases between. The CDR3 loop spans 11 amino acids. CDR1 SQVTM and CDR2 ANQGSEA come from the germline V gene.

The genes are TRBV18 and TRBJ1-1; the D is unclear. This CDR3 contains 13 residues. Germline lookup yields CDR1 KGHSH and CDR2 LQKENI. Trimming cost V 5 bases and J 3 bases, with 10 bases left between them. The CDR3 DNA is TGTGCCAGCTCATCCCGGGAGGACACTGAAGCTTTCTTT. This gives the protein CASSSREDTEAFF.

This clone was counted between two and nine times. The genes are TRBV29-1 and TRBJ1-1; D might be TRBD1 (6 bases). Trimming took off 0 bases at V and 1 base at J, with 9 bases between the two ends. The CDR3 sequence is 14 residues long. Germline V gene sequence: CDR1 SQVTM, CDR2 ANQGSEA. As DNA, the CDR3 is TGCAGCGTTGAAGAACAGGGAAGGAACACTGAAGCTTTCTTT. Protein: CSVEEQGRNTEAFF.

This clone was seen a handful of times. The rearrangement links TRBV30 to TRBJ1-5, with D uncertain. The V gene lost 0 bases and the J gene lost 6 bases, with 9 bases spanning the gap. Germline V gene data show CDR1 as GTSNPN and CDR2 as SVGIG (reference sequence). The CDR3 is made up of 13 amino acids. The CDR3 spells CAWSVGNGQPQHF. DNA for the CDR3: TGTGCCTGGAGTGTAGGGAACGGTCAGCCCCAGCATTTT.

The sample holds a few counts of this clone. The chain carries TRBV29-1 and TRBJ2-6; D not certain. Trimming took 1 base from V and 0 from J, leaving 4 bases between them. CDR1 and CDR2 from the germline V gene are SQVTM and ANQGSEA. The CDR3 covers 14 residues. The CDR3 nucleotides read TGCAGCGTTGAAGTCTACTCTGGGGCCAACGTCCTGACTTTC. Its protein product is CSVEVYSGANVLTF.

The rearrangement links TRBV23-1 to TRBJ1-6; 7 bases map to TRBD1. TRBV23-1 is annotated as an ORF whose role is uncertain. The CDR3 is made up of 15 amino acids. V lost 2 bases to trimming and J lost 7 bases; unmatched junction nucleotides: 5. CDR3 bases: TGCGCCAGCAGTCAACAGAGACAGGGCAATTCACCCCTCCACTTT. Residues: CASSQQRQGNSPLHF.

The chain is built from TRBV4-2 and TRBJ2-2; D is perhaps TRBD2 (6 bases). V was clipped by 5 bases and J by 1 base, with 14 bases between them. This CDR3 has 16 residues. CDR1 is LGHNA, CDR2 YNFKEQ, per germline. For the CDR3, the DNA is TGTGCCAGCAGCGCTGGTAGGCGGGGGAACACCGGGGAGCTGTTTTTT. Protein product: CASSAGRRGNTGELFF.

V and J are TRBV27 and TRBJ1-6, with D possibly matching TRBD1 (5 bases). The V gene's germline CDR1 is MNHEY and CDR2 SMNVEV (reference sequence). The CDR3 has 12 amino acids. Trimming removed 6 bases at V and 10 bases at J, with 10 bases between. The CDR3 loop reads CASRAGRSPLHF. CDR3 nucleotide sequence: TGTGCCAGCAGGGCAGGGCGCTCACCCCTCCACTTT.

This chain joins TRBV30 and TRBJ1-6, with D unclear. The V gene's germline CDR1 is GTSNPN and CDR2 SVGIG (reference sequence). The CDR3 totals 16 residues. V dropped 4 bases and J dropped 4 bases, with 17 bases sitting between them. CDR3 region: CAWNPPNSGYNSPLHF. The CDR3, as DNA: TGTGCCTGGAACCCACCGAACAGCGGGTATAATTCACCCCTCCACTTT.

The genes are TRBV7-3 and TRBJ2-1; 7 bases line up with TRBD1. CDR1 SGHTA and CDR2 FQGTGA come from the germline V gene. The V and J ends lost 2 bases and 8 bases, in that order; junction bases with no gene match: 3. The CDR3 is 13 residues long. The CDR3 coding sequence is TGTGCCAGCAGCTTAGGACAGGCCTATGAGCAGTTCTTC. It yields the protein CASSLGQAYEQFF.